The 21 T cell receptor beta chains reported below all come from one sample, sequenced in a study of T-cell memory formation after mild COVID-19. TCRdb analysed the 5' RACE reads with MiXCR anew, one entry per CDR3 protein. Of 500,000 to 550,000 distinct CDR3 sequences listed, just over 20% were seen once; the top ten hold approximately 12%. Source material: PBMCs or a T cell subset sorted from them (not recorded which). These receptors were collected from an adult woman who had mild COVID-19 (a few samples of this study predate the infection). Cell type and time point are not known.

V is TRBV25-1 and J is TRBJ2-1; 10 bases match TRBD2. The V segment lost 3 bases and the J segment 8 bases; nucleotides outside the gene matches: 7. This CDR3 has 15 amino acids. Germline assignment: CDR1 MGHDK and CDR2 SYGVNS. The chain's CDR3 is CASSDVSGRGYEQFF. DNA of the CDR3: TGTGCCAGCAGTGATGTAAGCGGGAGGGGCTATGAGCAGTTCTTC.

This clonotype was detected only a few times. The chain employs TRBV20-1 and TRBJ2-4; 7 bases align to TRBD1. Per germline, CDR1 DFQATT and CDR2 SNEGSKA (reference sequence). This CDR3 region has 13 residues. Trimming cost V 3 bases and J 10 bases; bases outside gene matches: 9. The CDR3 loop reads CSARPSDRAIQYF. In DNA, the CDR3 is TGCAGTGCTAGGCCCTCCGACAGGGCAATTCAGTACTTC.

This clonotype appeared many times. This chain uses TRBV10-2 with TRBJ2-1; TRBD2 might be the D (5 bases). Between the trimmed V and J ends, which lost 7 bases and 6 bases, there was a span of 19 bases. The germline V gene has CDR1 WSHSY and CDR2 SAAADI. The CDR3 contains 15 residues. CDR3 coding DNA: TGCGCCAGCACTCCCGGACTGTACTCTCTCAATGAGCAGTTCTTC. This encodes CASTPGLYSLNEQFF.

The CDR3: CASRESGVNTGELFF. In nucleotides, the CDR3 is TGTGCCAGCAGAGAATCGGGAGTGAACACCGGGGAGCTGTTTTTT. This sequence joins TRBV3-1 and TRBJ2-2; D may be TRBD2 (6 bases). From germline, CDR1 is LGHDT and CDR2 YNNKEL (reference sequence). The CDR3 is made up of 15 amino acids. Trimming pared 6 bases from V and 1 base from J, leaving 12 bases between.

The V gene is TRBV29-1, the J gene TRBJ1-2, with D possibly being TRBD1 (5 bases). Germline V gene lookup returns CDR1 SQVTM and CDR2 ANQGSEA. V gave up 6 bases and J gave up 5 bases, with 13 bases separating them. This CDR3 has 12 amino acids. The CDR3 here is CSVGPAGYGYTF. As DNA, the CDR3 is TGCAGCGTGGGCCCTGCAGGGTATGGCTACACCTTC.

This clonotype was observed a handful of times. The chain has TRBV5-6 and TRBJ2-1; 9 positions agree with TRBD2. The germline V gene has CDR1 SGHDT and CDR2 YYEEEE. CDR3 length: 15 residues. Trimming removed 6 bases from V and 2 bases from J; junction bases left unmatched: 6. The CDR3 bases are TGTGCCAGCATCCGGCGGGGGGGCCCCTACAATGAGCAGTTCTTC. Its protein product is CASIRRGGPYNEQFF. Drawing the rest from reference TRBV5-6 and TRBJ2-1, the complete variable domain is DAGVTQSPTHLIKTRGQQVTLRCSPKSGHDTVSWYQQALGQGPQFIFQYYEEEERQRGNFPDRFSGHQFPNYSSELNVNALLLGDSALYLCASIRRGGPYNEQFFGPGTRLTVL.

This clonotype has just one count. CDR3 in amino acids: CASINLNWAEGNTIYF. In DNA form, the CDR3 reads TGTGCCAGCATCAACCTGAACTGGGCGGAGGGAAACACCATATATTTT. The V gene is TRBV6-5, the J gene TRBJ1-3; D gene ambiguous. The germline V gene has CDR1 MNHEY and CDR2 SVGAGI. Trimming left V 7 bases short and J 4 bases short, with 20 bases between. This CDR3 is built from 16 residues.

This clonotype has only a few counts. As DNA, the CDR3 is TGTGCCAGCAGCCAAGAGAAATTGGCAGGGAGTAGGCACGAGCAGTACTTC. Its translation: CASSQEKLAGSRHEQYF. The chain links TRBV14 to TRBJ2-7; D is possibly TRBD1 or TRBD2 (5 bases each). Germline CDR1 and CDR2: SGHDN and FVKESK. The CDR3 length is 17 residues. The germline V and J ends were trimmed by 0 bases and 5 bases, with 20 bases remaining between them.

This clonotype has only a few counts. J is TRBJ2-7 and V is TRBV6-6; D is possibly TRBD2 (6 bases). This CDR3 contains 15 residues. Germline values: CDR1 MNHNY, CDR2 SVGAGI (reference sequence). V lost 6 bases to trimming and J lost 3 bases, with 18 bases between them. The CDR3 here is CASSHGGLGLYEQYF. CDR3 in DNA: TGTGCCAGCAGCCACGGGGGACTTGGACTCTACGAGCAGTACTTC.

This clonotype showed up just a few times. The V and J genes are TRBV6-5 and TRBJ2-7; 8 bases map to TRBD1. From germline, CDR1 is MNHEY and CDR2 SVGAGI. V gave up 0 bases and J gave up 1 base; unmatched junction bases: 5. The CDR3 sequence is 16 residues long. The CDR3 sequence is CASSYSFGQGSYEQYF. Written as DNA, the CDR3 is TGTGCCAGCAGTTACTCTTTTGGACAGGGATCCTACGAGCAGTACTTC.

This clonotype was seen more than once but under ten times. The V call is TRBV20-1, the J call TRBJ2-1; no firm D call. V was shortened by 1 base and J by 1 base, with 5 bases between the two germline ends. There are 13 residues in the CDR3. CDR1 DFQATT and CDR2 SNEGSKA come from the germline V gene (reference sequence). The CDR3 loop reads CSARGWSYNEQFF. The CDR3 nucleotides are TGCAGTGCTAGAGGGTGGTCCTACAATGAGCAGTTCTTC.

The chain combines TRBV11-1 with TRBJ2-7; D possibly corresponds to TRBD2 (6 bases). The germline CDR1 and CDR2 sequences are SGHAT and FQDESV (reference sequence). CDR3 size: 13 residues. Deletions cut 5 bases from V and 6 bases from J, with 14 bases between. In DNA form, the CDR3 reads TGTGCCAGCAGCCCCCCCGCGGGGTCCGAGCAGTACTTC. It translates to CASSPPAGSEQYF.

The chain employs TRBV15 and TRBJ1-1; no clear D. The germline V gene has CDR1 LNHNV and CDR2 YYDKDF (reference sequence). This CDR3 contains 16 residues. Trimming shortened V by 1 base and J by 4 bases, and 16 bases separated the two germline ends. In DNA, the CDR3 is TGTGCCACCAGCAGAGGAGGCGCACAAGGTTCCACTGAAGCTTTCTTT. Its protein is CATSRGGAQGSTEAFF.

This clonotype was observed a few times. Mismatch with germline at one junction end may stem from a read error. The CDR3 region is CASSLGRELVYF. DNA of the CDR3: TGTGCCAGCAGCTTAGGCCGGGAGCTCGTTTACTTC. The chain employs TRBV7-9 and TRBJ1-2; D not certain. This CDR3 spans 12 amino acids. Germline V CDR1 and CDR2: SEHNR, FQNEAQ (reference sequence).

This clonotype was seen ten or more times. The chain joins TRBV7-9 to TRBJ2-2; D is unresolved. The germline V gene has CDR1 SEHNR and CDR2 FQNEAQ (reference sequence). The CDR3 is 16 amino acids. The germline V and J ends were trimmed by 7 bases and 5 bases, with 20 bases remaining between them. CDR3 in amino acids: CASNEWQTRGTGELFF. CDR3 DNA: TGTGCCAGCAACGAATGGCAGACCCGCGGTACCGGGGAGCTGTTTTTT.

This chain links TRBV5-1 with TRBJ1-5, with D perhaps matching TRBD1 (5 bases). The germline V and J ends were trimmed by 4 bases and 1 base, with 12 bases remaining between them. Germline V gene lookup returns CDR1 SGHRS and CDR2 YFSETQ. This CDR3 is built from 15 residues. CDR3: CASSRSGGSNQPQHF. DNA for the CDR3: TGCGCCAGCAGCAGATCGGGGGGGAGCAATCAGCCCCAGCATTTT. Full variable domain (missing parts from reference TRBV5-1 and TRBJ1-5): KAGVTQTPRYLIKTRGQQVTLSCSPISGHRSVSWYQQTPGQGLQFLFEYFSETQRNKGNFPGRFSGRQFSNSRSEMNVSTLELGDSALYLCASSRSGGSNQPQHFGDGTRLSIL.

This clonotype was counted only a few times. The chain uses TRBV5-1 and TRBJ2-7; weak D call: TRBD2 (5 bases). There are 16 residues in the CDR3. Trimming left V 3 bases short and J 3 bases short, with 19 bases between. Germline CDR1 reads SGHRS; CDR2 reads YFSETQ. The CDR3 coding sequence is TGCGCCAGCAGCTCGGACGGCGTCGGGAATAACTACGAGCAGTACTTC. Translation gives CASSSDGVGNNYEQYF.

The J gene is TRBJ2-1, the V gene TRBV12-3 or TRBV12-4, with TRBD2 identical over 11 bases. Trimming at V came to 3 bases and at J to 6 bases, leaving 10 bases not matched to a gene. This CDR3 has 17 amino acids. In DNA form, the CDR3 reads TGTGCCAGCAGTTTGGTCCCTCTAGCGGGAGGAGGCAATGAGCAGTTCTTC. Its translation: CASSLVPLAGGGNEQFF.

The V call is TRBV5-1, the J call TRBJ2-7, with D perhaps TRBD1 (6 bases). The CDR3 loop spans 15 amino acids. Germline loops: CDR1 SGHRS, CDR2 YFSETQ. V was pared by 0 bases and J by 3 bases, with 13 bases between. The chain's CDR3 is CASSLATGSYYEQYF. CDR3 DNA: TGCGCCAGCAGCTTGGCCACAGGGAGTTACTACGAGCAGTACTTC.

This chain connects TRBV6-2 or TRBV6-3 to TRBJ2-2; D perhaps matches TRBD1 (6 bases). This CDR3 is built from 16 residues. Germline V CDR1 and CDR2: MNHEY, SVGEGT. The germline V and J ends were trimmed by 6 bases and 0 bases, with 14 bases remaining between them. CDR3 in DNA: TGTGCCAGCAGCCGAGCTGGGACATCGAACACCGGGGAGCTGTTTTTT. This sequence encodes CASSRAGTSNTGELFF.

The J gene is TRBJ2-1, the V gene TRBV10-3, with 10 bases that match TRBD1. The junction had 5 bases not matched to a gene; V was cut back by 2 bases and J by 7 bases. This CDR3 contains 15 residues. Germline V gene sequence: CDR1 ENHRY, CDR2 SYGVKD. In DNA form, the CDR3 reads TGTGCCATCAGTGAGGGACAGGGGGGGACTAATGAGCAGTTCTTC. Protein: CAISEGQGGTNEQFF.